This T cell receptor beta chain was found in a study of somatic mutations in cytotoxic T cells in rheumatoid arthritis. The study pulled out CD4+ and CD8+ cells with positive magnetic bead selection and then checked their purity by flow cytometry. The method was immunoSEQ multiplex PCR; TCRdb's version includes in-frame clones alone and lacks a portion of them. The sample lists 6,000 or so clones, around 74% occurring once. This clone was counted a single time. The clonotype comes from a woman aged 45 to 65 in good health. Material for sequencing was CD8+ T cells sorted from blood.

The CDR3 sequence is CASSPSRGVVTEAFF. DNA of the CDR3: TGTGCCAGCAGCCCAAGCAGGGGAGTGGTCACTGAAGCTTTCTTT. This sequence joins TRBV11-3 and TRBJ1-1, with TRBD1 as a possible D gene (6 bases). V shed 5 bases and J shed 4 bases, with 17 bases lying between them. Germline-derived CDR1 and CDR2 are SGHNT and YENEEA. CDR3 size: 15 residues.